This T cell receptor beta chain was sequenced for a study of CD8 T cells in ankylosing spondylitis. General study findings and limits: Peripheral blood held disease-linked clones only at relatively low frequency, and these were CD8+. Reports say disease-linked clones showed up significantly more in matched ankylosing spondylitis synovial fluid.

Germline lookup yields CDR1 SEHNR and CDR2 FQNEAQ (reference sequence). V trimming: 4 bases; J trimming: 6 bases; junction bases outside the gene matches: 4. The CDR3 extends over 14 amino acids. MiXCR was run by TCRdb on the 5' RACE reads, yielding one entry per CDR3 protein. Of about 140,000 distinct CDR3 sequences detected, roughly 8.8% appear once; the ten largest clones hold roughly 7.2%. There are many counts of this clonotype. Antigen specificity is unknown. The clonotype was recovered from a male donor with ankylosing spondylitis. Sequenced: synovial fluid, either unsorted or a sorted T cell fraction (not recorded which). The V gene is TRBV7-9, the J gene TRBJ1-5; 9 positions match TRBD1. The CDR3 nucleotides are TGTGCCAGCAGCTCCACAGGGGGCTCTCAGCCCCAGCATTTT. Translating it yields CASSSTGGSQPQHF.